The present T cell receptor (beta chain) was sequenced within a study of T cell clonality in common variable immunodeficiency. This clone has at least ten counts. Its target is not known. The read terminates 3 residues before the CDR3 end, so the remaining end is supplied by the germline J gene. Sequencing was performed with immunoSEQ multiplex PCR; in TCRdb, only in-frame clones are kept and a portion is missing. The sample was found to contain around 16,000 clones, and every one recurs. Findings and limits, study-wide: CVID subjects had higher TCRbeta clonality than healthy controls, most marked in about a third. Common variable immunodeficiency TCR beta sequences reportedly had fewer deletions and N-nucleotide insertions. Shared TCRbeta clones were fewer between CVID subjects than controls.

Diagnosis required reduced IgG, IgA and/or IgM with specific antibody deficiency. Patients and controls were mostly of Caucasian heritage. The CDR3 contains 13 residues. Germline V lookup: CDR1 SQVTM, CDR2 ANQGSEA. Trimming took off 4 bases at V and 6 bases at J, with 13 bases between the two ends. This receptor was taken from a human donor with common variable immunodeficiency. The sequenced sample consisted of peripheral blood mononuclear cells. The chain joins TRBV29-1 to TRBJ2-1; unclear D gene. This CDR3 reads CSVAGLKGNEQFF. The DNA read from the CDR3 is TGCAGCGTTGCAGGCCTAAAGGGCAATGAG.